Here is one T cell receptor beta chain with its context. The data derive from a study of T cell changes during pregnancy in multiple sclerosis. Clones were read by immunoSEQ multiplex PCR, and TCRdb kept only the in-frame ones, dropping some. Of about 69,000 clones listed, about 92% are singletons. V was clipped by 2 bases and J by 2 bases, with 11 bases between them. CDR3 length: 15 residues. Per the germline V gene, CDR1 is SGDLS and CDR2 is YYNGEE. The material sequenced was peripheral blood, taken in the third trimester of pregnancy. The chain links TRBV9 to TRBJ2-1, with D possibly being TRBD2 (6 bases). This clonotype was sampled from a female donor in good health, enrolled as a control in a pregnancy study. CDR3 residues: CASSVDGRTYNEQFF. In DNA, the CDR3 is TGTGCCAGCAGCGTTGACGGGAGAACCTACAATGAGCAGTTCTTC. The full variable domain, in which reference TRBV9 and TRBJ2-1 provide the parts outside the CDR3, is DSGVTQTPKHLITATGQRVTLRCSPRSGDLSVYWYQQSLDQGLQFLIQYYNGEERAKGNILERFSAQQFPDLHSELNLSSLELGDSALYFCASSVDGRTYNEQFFGPGTRLTVL.